This is a list of T cell receptor beta chains from one sample in a study of cytomegalovirus exposure and HLA in healthy donors. Profiled with immunoSEQ multiplex PCR; TCRdb holds only in-frame clones, not every one. Here the sample spans fewer than 120,000 clones, approximately 79% being singletons. Sequenced sample: PBMCs. The receptor source for this set is a man younger than 40 in good health and CMV-seropositive. Both conserved end residues are part of each CDR3. Each record gives: CDR3 protein, CDR3 DNA, J gene, D gene, clone size, V gene. D genes are given only for firm matches. Clone size is shown for a subset of rows, as once, few, many or a class of expanded clone.

CASGGEETQYF	TGTGCCAGCGGGGGGGAAGAGACCCAGTACTTC	TRBJ2-5	TRBD2	once	TRBV2
CASSLGDTRGYNEQFF	TGTGCCAGCAGCTTAGGCGACACACGGGGGTACAATGAGCAGTTCTTC	TRBJ2-1	-	few	TRBV7-6
CASSREDSQETQYF	TGTGCCAGCAGCCGTGAGGATTCCCAAGAGACCCAGTACTTC	TRBJ2-5	-	-	TRBV21-1
CASSLGLTSYGYTF	TGTGCCAGCAGCTTGGGACTTACTAGCTATGGCTACACCTTC	TRBJ1-2	-	-	TRBV5-6
CASSWVDSGDTQYF	TGTGCCAGCAGCTGGGTAGATAGCGGGGATACGCAGTATTTT	TRBJ2-3	TRBD2	-	TRBV7-8
CASSLEEGDRAGYTF	TGTGCCAGCAGCTTAGAAGAGGGGGACAGGGCTGGCTACACCTTC	TRBJ1-2	TRBD1	-	TRBV7-9
CASTSGRSIQETQYF	TGTGCCAGCACATCTGGGAGGAGTATACAAGAGACCCAGTACTTC	TRBJ2-5	-	-	TRBV7-2
CASRAGTGSYTF	TGTGCCAGTAGGGCCGGGACAGGGTCCTACACCTTC	TRBJ1-2	TRBD1	-	TRBV19
CASLTPTGGTDTQYF	TGTGCCAGCCTAACCCCAACGGGGGGCACAGATACGCAGTATTTT	TRBJ2-3	-	-	TRBV28
CASRLKPGGVGNQPQHF	TGTGCCAGTAGACTAAAGCCCGGGGGGGTCGGCAATCAGCCCCAGCATTTT	TRBJ1-5	-	-	TRBV19
CASSPGQGGNQPQHF	TGTGCCAGCAGCCCGGGACAGGGAGGGAATCAGCCCCAGCATTTT	TRBJ1-5	TRBD1	-	TRBV25-1
CASSKQPGQMVSGNTIYF	TGCGCCAGCAGCAAGCAGCCGGGACAGATGGTCTCTGGAAACACCATATATTTT	TRBJ1-3	TRBD1	-	TRBV5-1
CASSRRGRVGETQYF	TGTGCCAGCAGCCGCCGCGGCAGGGTGGGAGAGACCCAGTACTTC	TRBJ2-5	-	-	TRBV11-3
CSVSTGGHEQYF	TGCAGCGTTTCGACAGGGGGCCACGAGCAGTACTTC	TRBJ2-7	TRBD1	-	TRBV29-1
CASSVTGETEAFF	TGTGCCAGCAGCGTAACAGGGGAGACTGAAGCTTTCTTT	TRBJ1-1	TRBD1	few	TRBV7-9
CASSYPTGTIYF	TGTGCCAGTAGTTACCCGACAGGCACCATATATTTT	TRBJ1-3	-	few	TRBV19
CASSLELLAGGLADRQYF	TGTGCCAGCAGCTTAGAGCTTCTAGCGGGGGGCCTGGCTGATCGGCAGTACTTC	TRBJ2-7	TRBD2	-	TRBV7-8
CASSSALGGYEQYF	TGTGCCAGTAGTTCCGCCCTGGGGGGCTACGAGCAGTACTTC	TRBJ2-7	-	-	TRBV19
CATSRGTGHEQYF	TGTGCCACCAGCAGGGGAACAGGTCACGAGCAGTACTTC	TRBJ2-7	-	-	TRBV15
CASSYGRGGYEQYF	TGTGCCAGCAGTTACGGTCGGGGGGGCTACGAGCAGTACTTC	TRBJ2-7	TRBD2	-	TRBV6-6
CASSPTSGGFQETQYF	TGTGCCAGCAGCCCGACTAGCGGGGGATTCCAAGAGACCCAGTACTTC	TRBJ2-5	TRBD2	-	TRBV7-3
CASSQEHRENEKLFF	TGTGCCAGCAGCCAAGAGCACAGGGAAAATGAAAAACTGTTTTTT	TRBJ1-4	-	few	TRBV4-2
CASSLDRRARISYEQYF	TGTGCCAGCAGCTTAGATAGGCGGGCAAGGATTTCCTACGAGCAGTACTTC	TRBJ2-7	-	-	TRBV11-2
CASSYGGQGEETQYF	TGTGCCAGCAGTTACGGGGGACAGGGGGAAGAGACCCAGTACTTC	TRBJ2-5	TRBD1	-	TRBV6-5
CASSLYGNQPQHF	TGTGCCAGCAGTTTATACGGGAATCAGCCCCAGCATTTT	TRBJ1-5	-	few	TRBV6-6
CASSEWADYEQYF	TGTGCCAGCAGTGAATGGGCAGACTACGAGCAGTACTTC	TRBJ2-7	-	-	TRBV6-1
CASSYKTGVGDTEAFF	TGTGCCAGCAGTTACAAGACAGGAGTGGGGGACACTGAAGCTTTCTTT	TRBJ1-1	-	-	TRBV6-5
CASSLRWANYGYTF	TGTGCCAGCAGCTTACGTTGGGCGAACTATGGCTACACCTTC	TRBJ1-2	-	-	TRBV13